Listed below are T cell receptor beta chains from one sample, sequenced in a study of blood T cell repertoires in COVID-19. The table came from immunoSEQ multiplex PCR; TCRdb's copy has only in-frame clones and leaves some out. The sample has some 64,000 clones, roughly 72% seen once. The sample was peripheral blood. The receptors shown here come from a woman in her seventies with COVID-19, enrolled during active disease. CDR3s include the opening cysteine and the closing phenylalanine or tryptophan. A D gene is named only where the DNA matches it firmly. Clone sizes are given selectively: once, few, many, or a class where the clone is expanded.

cdr3_aa	cdr3_nt	d_call	clone_size	j_call	v_call
CASSRTGYPTNEKLFF	TGTGCCAGCTCCCGGACAGGGTACCCAACTAATGAAAAACTGTTTTTT	TRBD1	-	TRBJ1-4	TRBV18
CASSPDRGTDTQYF	TGCGCCAGCAGCCCGGACAGGGGCACAGATACGCAGTATTTT	TRBD1	-	TRBJ2-3	TRBV5-1
CASSIGRTSGRYNEQFF	TGTGCCAGTAGTATAGGGAGGACTAGCGGACGATACAATGAGCAGTTCTTC	TRBD2	-	TRBJ2-1	TRBV19
CASSYTPQGGTEAFF	TGTGCCAGCAGTTATACCCCGCAGGGAGGCACTGAAGCTTTCTTT	-	-	TRBJ1-1	TRBV6-2/TRBV6-3
CASSNPGQGMDEQFF	TGTGCCAGCAGCAATCCGGGACAGGGGATGGATGAGCAGTTCTTC	TRBD1	-	TRBJ2-1	TRBV7-8
CASSLDGGSYNEQFF	TGTGCCAGCAGCTTAGACGGTGGCTCCTACAATGAGCAGTTCTTC	-	-	TRBJ2-1	TRBV7-9
CATSRSAGVSYEQYF	TGTGCCACCAGCAGATCGGCAGGGGTCAGCTACGAGCAGTACTTC	-	medium-sized	TRBJ2-7	TRBV15
CASSLVDSYNEQFF	TGTGCCAGCAGCTTAGTCGACAGCTACAATGAGCAGTTCTTC	-	-	TRBJ2-1	TRBV13
CASSDELAGGDEQFF	TGTGCCAGCAGTGATGAACTAGCGGGGGGAGATGAGCAGTTCTTC	TRBD2	-	TRBJ2-1	TRBV6-1
CASSFGTGGQWRTQYF	TGTGCCAGCAGTTTCGGGACAGGGGGCCAATGGAGGACGCAGTATTTT	TRBD1	-	TRBJ2-3	TRBV27
CASSPGGNTEAFF	TGTGCCAGCAGCCCGGGAGGGAACACTGAAGCTTTCTTT	-	-	TRBJ1-1	TRBV7-6
CASRSDISNQPQHF	TGTGCCAGCAGATCGGACATTAGCAATCAGCCCCAGCATTTT	-	few	TRBJ1-5	TRBV7-2